This TCR beta chain derives from a study of T cells in Graves' hyperthyroidism and ophthalmopathy. Any patient presenting with uncontrolled infection, other autoimmune disease, pregnancy or lactation was left out. TCR beta CDR3 sequences were amplified from RNA transcripts. The study used the HTBI primer set for a first-round RT-PCR of the TCR CDR3. One entry per CDR3 protein, called by TCRdb with MiXCR from the multiplex PCR reads. The profile covers fewer than 750,000 distinct CDR3 sequences, with approximately 44% appearing a single time and around 8% taken by the ten largest. In its sample, this clonotype was seen many times. Material for sequencing was peripheral blood or thyroid tissue (not recorded which). The TCR sequence derives from a woman under 30 with Graves' hyperthyroidism.

CDR3 sequence reads: CASSSQGNTIYF. CDR3 bases: TGTGCCAGCAGCTCACAGGGAAACACCATATATTTT. The chain recombines TRBV2 with TRBJ1-3; D gene unclear. Germline CDR1 reads SNHLY; CDR2 reads FYNNEI. V lost 6 bases and J lost 4, with 7 bases in between. CDR3 length equals 12 residues.